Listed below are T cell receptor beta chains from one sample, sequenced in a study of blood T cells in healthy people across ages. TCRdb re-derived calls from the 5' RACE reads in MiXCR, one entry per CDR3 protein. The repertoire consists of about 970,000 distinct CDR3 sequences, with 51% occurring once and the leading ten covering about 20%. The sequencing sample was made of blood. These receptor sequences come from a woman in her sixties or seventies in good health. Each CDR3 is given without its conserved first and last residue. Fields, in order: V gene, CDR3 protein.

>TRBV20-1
SGQPGGQGEQF
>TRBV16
ASSRTGTERKKLF
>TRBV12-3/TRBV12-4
ASTSSPGLNEQF
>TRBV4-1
ASSQPRDRGSQTQTNYGYT
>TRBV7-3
ASSLTPSSSGANVLT
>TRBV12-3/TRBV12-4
ASSLSSFWEGNTEAF
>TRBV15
ATSRDQQETQY
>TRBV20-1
SDRTSGPYNEQF
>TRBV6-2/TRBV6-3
ASTQYPVGFGGYT
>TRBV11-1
ASSFTGTDYGYT
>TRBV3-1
ASSLQNYEQY
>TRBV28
ASSYLSSEQF
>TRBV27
ASSSNRGRGAEKLF
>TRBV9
ASSIGLAGERETQY
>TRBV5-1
ASSREEARANVPT
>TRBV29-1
SVDGGVRTEAF
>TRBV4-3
ASAPGGLSGLVGNEQF
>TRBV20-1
SARIDQPYNEQF
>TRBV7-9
ASESSGKVNEQF
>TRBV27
ASPTTGGYGYT
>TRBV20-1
SASPSGLAGADTQY
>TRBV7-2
ASSLAGTYNEQF
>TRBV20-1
SARDLGAADTQY
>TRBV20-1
SASPRAWETQY
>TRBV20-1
SARETEQGRLEQF
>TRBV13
ASSLGPGGSTEAF
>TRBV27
ASSKLQGLETQY
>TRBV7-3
ASSLSVNREETQY
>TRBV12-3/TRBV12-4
ASSFNFGGETSTDTQY
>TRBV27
TSSLVPGLAGRGTQY
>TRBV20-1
SARGLGGRRETQY
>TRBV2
ASRMNVKSYEQY
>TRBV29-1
SVEDLREYSFSYNEQF
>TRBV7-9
ASSVTSGRAQDTQY
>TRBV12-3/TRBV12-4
ASSPLRPAGLSSGANVLT
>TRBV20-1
SASNRETYEQY
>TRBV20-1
GAQGTRWGTQY
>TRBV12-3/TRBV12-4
ASSGGRGSIAEQY
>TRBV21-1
ASNRTGGTGELF
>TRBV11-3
ASRSIANTGELF
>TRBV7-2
ASSLQSGESVEQY
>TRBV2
ASSDGGEPYGQY
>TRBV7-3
ASSLLAADIQY
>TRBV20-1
SATGSWRDTQY
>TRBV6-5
ASSSMLAAVGSYEQY
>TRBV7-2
ASSLGQPPTAYDYT
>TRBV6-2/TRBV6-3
ASRAIRNSPLH
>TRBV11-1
ASSDGPFSTDTQY
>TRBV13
ASSLDRRYGYT
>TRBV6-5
ASSYRGPNSPLH
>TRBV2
ASSVGSTQY